The rows below give T cell receptor beta chains drawn from one sample of a study of T cells in Graves' hyperthyroidism and ophthalmopathy. Using its own MiXCR run on the multiplex PCR reads, TCRdb lists one record per CDR3 protein. The sample carries about 350,000 distinct CDR3 sequences, over 15% recorded once. The specimen was blood. The receptor source for this set is a woman in her 40s with Graves' ophthalmopathy. Both conserved end residues are part of each CDR3. D genes are given only for firm matches. Clone size appears in some rows only: once, few, many, or a class for an expanded clone.

>TRBD2|TRBV18|TRBJ2-2|-
CASSPTLAGSNTGELFF
TGTGCCAGCTCCCCCACCTTAGCGGGATCGAACACCGGGGAGCTGTTTTTT
>-|TRBV12-3/TRBV12-4|TRBJ2-2|-
CASKELYVGELFF
TGCGCCAGCAAGGAGCTCTACGTCGGGGAGCTGTTTTTT
>-|TRBV2|TRBJ2-1|few
CASRVYGGMKNEQFF
TGTGCCAGCAGGGTGTACGGGGGCATGAAGAATGAGCAGTTCTTC
>-|TRBV13|TRBJ1-1|many
CASSEWSTEAFF
TGTGCCAGCAGCGAATGGAGCACTGAAGCTTTCTTT
>-|TRBV28|TRBJ1-5|-
CASSVVSRLNQPQHF
TGTGCCAGCAGTGTAGTTTCCCGATTGAATCAGCCCCAGCATTTT
>-|TRBV28|TRBJ1-2|-
CASSHPTYSNYGYTF
TGTGCCAGCAGTCACCCGACATACTCTAACTATGGCTACACCTTC
>-|TRBV14|TRBJ2-5|many
CASSQGWGSQETQYF
TGTGCCAGCAGCCAAGGTTGGGGGTCACAAGAGACCCAGTACTTC
>-|TRBV7-8|TRBJ1-5|-
CASSYQRAGQPQHF
TGTGCCAGCAGCTACCAACGGGCCGGTCAGCCCCAGCATTTT
>TRBD1|TRBV2|TRBJ2-7|many
CASSEEIRTGASYEQYF
TGTGCCAGCAGTGAAGAGATAAGGACAGGAGCGTCCTACGAGCAGTACTTC
>-|TRBV30|TRBJ1-2|many
CAWSGEGRTLYGYTF
TGTGCCTGGAGTGGGGAGGGACGGACACTCTATGGCTACACCTTC
>TRBD2|TRBV3-1|TRBJ2-5|many
CASSQPGLAGVMGHETQYF
TGTGCCAGCAGCCAACCTGGACTAGCGGGAGTTATGGGTCACGAGACCCAGTACTTC
>-|TRBV6-2/TRBV6-3|TRBJ2-7|many
CASSRTWTESYEQYF
TGTGCCAGCAGCCGCACTTGGACAGAATCCTACGAGCAGTACTTC
>-|TRBV20-1|TRBJ1-3|many
CSARVTQGPGNTIYF
TGCAGTGCTAGAGTGACACAGGGACCTGGAAACACCATATATTTT
>-|TRBV6-5|TRBJ1-1|many
CASTSVGAEAFF
TGTGCCAGCACCTCGGTAGGGGCTGAAGCTTTCTTT
>TRBD2|TRBV14|TRBJ2-5|many
CASSLGLAGTETQYF
TGTGCCAGCAGCCTAGGACTAGCGGGAACGGAGACCCAGTACTTC
>-|TRBV28|TRBJ2-5|many
CASVADQETQYF
TGTGCCAGCGTAGCGGACCAAGAGACCCAGTACTTC
>-|TRBV12-3/TRBV12-4|TRBJ2-2|many
CASNIASNTGELFF
TGTGCCAGCAACATCGCCAGTAACACCGGGGAGCTGTTTTTT
>-|TRBV6-5|TRBJ2-3|many
CASSYLGRYLADTQYF
TGTGCCAGCAGTTACTTAGGGCGGTACTTGGCAGATACGCAGTATTTT
>-|TRBV7-8|TRBJ1-1|many
CASSLSRVGTEAFF
TGTGCCAGCAGCTTATCGCGGGTCGGCACTGAAGCTTTCTTT
>-|TRBV5-1|TRBJ2-5|many
CASSSLTGLETQYF
TGCGCCAGCAGCTCTCTTACAGGGTTGGAGACCCAGTACTTC
>-|TRBV15|TRBJ1-3|-
CATSRDAFGEAEDSGNTIYF
TGTGCCACCAGCAGAGATGCGTTTGGGGAAGCAGAAGACTCTGGAAACACCATATATTTT
>-|TRBV5-5|TRBJ2-7|-
CASSSRLEQYF
TGTGCCAGCAGCTCCAGACTGGAGCAGTACTTC
>TRBD1|TRBV29-1|TRBJ2-7|-
CSVIRTGSYEQYF
TGCAGCGTTATCCGGACAGGATCCTACGAGCAGTACTTC
>-|TRBV19|TRBJ2-6|many
CASSTRGGTGANVLTF
TGTGCCAGTAGTACTAGAGGGGGGACTGGGGCCAACGTCCTGACTTTC
>-|TRBV6-1|TRBJ1-1|many
CATMTGGWTEAFF
TGTGCCACCATGACGGGGGGGTGGACTGAAGCTTTCTTT
>-|TRBV7-2|TRBJ2-5|-
CASSDGTVSGLAQYF
TGTGCCAGCAGCGACGGGACTGTCAGTGGGTTGGCCCAGTACTTC
>-|TRBV7-2|TRBJ2-5|many
CASSRGLGETQYF
TGTGCCAGCAGCAGGGGACTTGGAGAGACCCAGTACTTC
>-|TRBV6-1|TRBJ2-3|many
CASTKVPLTDTQYF
TGTGCCAGCACGAAAGTTCCCCTCACAGATACGCAGTATTTT
>-|TRBV6-2/TRBV6-3|TRBJ2-7|many
CASSFETGSHEQYF
TGTGCCAGCAGTTTCGAAACAGGGTCCCACGAGCAGTACTTC
>TRBD1|TRBV20-1|TRBJ2-5|few
CSARLETGTETQYF
TGCAGTGCTAGGCTGGAGACAGGGACAGAGACCCAGTACTTC
>-|TRBV27|TRBJ1-2|many
CASSLREEPLYYGYTF
TGTGCCAGCAGTTTAAGAGAGGAGCCTCTTTACTATGGCTACACCTTC
>-|TRBV29-1|TRBJ2-1|few
CSAEILVQEQFF
TGCAGCGCCGAAATCCTTGTGCAGGAGCAGTTCTTC
>-|TRBV6-5|TRBJ1-1|many
CASSSLDGHTEAFF
TGTGCCAGCAGTTCCCTGGACGGCCACACTGAAGCTTTCTTT
>-|TRBV6-2/TRBV6-3|TRBJ1-2|few
CASSPRGQGNYGYTF
TGTGCCAGCAGCCCTCGGGGGCAGGGAAACTATGGCTACACCTTC
>-|TRBV6-5|TRBJ1-6|many
CASSYSRDVNSPLHF
TGTGCCAGCAGTTACTCCCGGGACGTTAATTCACCCCTCCACTTT
>TRBD1|TRBV30|TRBJ1-5|many
CAWSSINHGQGDQPQHF
TGTGCCTGGAGTTCAATTAACCACGGACAGGGGGACCAGCCCCAGCATTTT
>-|TRBV12-5|TRBJ1-2|-
CASGLDILGGYTF
TGTGCTAGTGGTTTGGACATTCTAGGAGGCTACACCTTC
>TRBD1|TRBV6-5|TRBJ1-2|many
CASRRTGTDYGYTF
TGTGCCAGCAGAAGAACGGGGACAGACTATGGCTACACCTTC
>-|TRBV7-2|TRBJ2-5|many
CASSLKFGETQYF
TGTGCCAGCAGCTTGAAGTTTGGTGAGACCCAGTACTTC
>-|TRBV27|TRBJ2-5|many
CASSLGRGAQETQYF
TGTGCCAGCAGTTTAGGTCGCGGGGCCCAAGAGACCCAGTACTTC
>TRBD1|TRBV6-5|TRBJ2-7|many
CASSYRQGIAEQYF
TGTGCCAGCAGTTACAGACAGGGAATTGCCGAGCAGTACTTC
>TRBD2|TRBV10-3|TRBJ2-2|many
CATRRTSENTGELFF
TGTGCCACCAGGCGGACTAGCGAGAACACCGGGGAGCTGTTTTTT
>-|TRBV12-3/TRBV12-4|TRBJ2-2|-
CASRLMNTGELFF
TGTGCCAGCAGACTAATGAACACCGGGGAGCTGTTTTTT
>TRBD1|TRBV28|TRBJ1-5|once
CASSRTGRGNQPQHF
TGTGCCAGCAGTCGGACAGGTAGGGGCAATCAGCCCCAGCATTTT
>TRBD2|TRBV6-2/TRBV6-3|TRBJ2-5|-
CASSYHPETSGEEETQYF
TGTGCCAGCAGTTACCATCCTGAGACTAGCGGCGAAGAGGAGACCCAGTACTTC
>TRBD1|TRBV11-2|TRBJ2-2|-
CASSLVAGQDNTGELFF
TGTGCCAGCAGCTTAGTTGCGGGACAGGACAACACCGGGGAGCTGTTTTTT
>-|TRBV19|TRBJ2-3|many
CASASGRAGWGQYF
TGTGCCAGTGCGAGCGGTCGCGCGGGCTGGGGGCAGTATTTT
>-|TRBV3-1|TRBJ1-1|-
CASSQDRTSFTEAFF
TGTGCCAGCAGCCAAGACAGAACAAGTTTCACTGAAGCTTTCTTT
>-|TRBV19|TRBJ2-2|many
CASSILAGELFF
TGTGCCAGTAGTATCCTAGCGGGGGAGCTGTTTTTT
>-|TRBV10-1|TRBJ2-5|many
CASSDNAGLQETQYF
TGCGCCAGCAGTGATAACGCGGGATTACAAGAGACCCAGTACTTC
>-|TRBV11-2|TRBJ1-2|many
CASSPLRGSYLYGYTF
TGTGCCAGCAGCCCCCTGCGGGGATCCTATCTCTATGGCTACACCTTC
>TRBD2|TRBV7-2|TRBJ2-7|many
CASSLAPSGSYEQYF
TGTGCCAGCAGCTTAGCCCCTAGCGGTTCCTACGAGCAGTACTTC
>-|TRBV30|TRBJ2-7|-
CAWRGDTQRSLSYEQYF
TGTGCCTGGAGGGGGGACACACAGCGAAGCCTCTCCTACGAGCAGTACTTC
>-|TRBV7-9|TRBJ1-1|many
CASSPKFTEAFF
TGTGCCAGCAGCCCAAAATTCACTGAAGCTTTCTTT
>-|TRBV13|TRBJ1-2|-
CASSLTGGSGGYIF
TGTGCCAGCAGCCTAACGGGGGGTTCTGGTGGCTACATCTTC
>TRBD2|TRBV27|TRBJ2-7|many
CASSPLGEGTYEQYF
TGTGCCAGCAGTCCCCTAGGGGAGGGTACCTACGAGCAGTACTTC
>-|TRBV12-3/TRBV12-4|TRBJ1-5|-
CASEMTTGKSQPQHF
TGTGCCAGCGAAATGACAACAGGGAAGTCTCAGCCCCAGCATTTT